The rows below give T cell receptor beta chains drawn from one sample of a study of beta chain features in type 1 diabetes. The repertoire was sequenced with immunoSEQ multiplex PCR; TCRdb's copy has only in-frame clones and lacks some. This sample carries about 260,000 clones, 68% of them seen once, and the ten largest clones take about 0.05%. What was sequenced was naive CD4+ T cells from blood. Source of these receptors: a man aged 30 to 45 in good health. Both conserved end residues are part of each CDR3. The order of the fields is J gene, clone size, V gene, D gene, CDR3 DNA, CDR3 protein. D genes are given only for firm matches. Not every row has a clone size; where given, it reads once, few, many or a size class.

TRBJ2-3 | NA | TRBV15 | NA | TGTGCCACCAGCAGAGGGGCAGATACGCAGTATTTT | CATSRGADTQYF
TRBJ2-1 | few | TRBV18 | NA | TGTGCCAGCTCACCCGGGAGTTACAATGAGCAGTTCTTC | CASSPGSYNEQFF
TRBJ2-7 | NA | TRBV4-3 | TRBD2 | TGCGCCAGCAGCCAAGCTAGGGCTAGCGGCTACGAGCAGTACTTC | CASSQARASGYEQYF
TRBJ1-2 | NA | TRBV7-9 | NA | TGTGCCAGCAGCTTAGCAGTACTTTCTTATGGCTACACCTTC | CASSLAVLSYGYTF
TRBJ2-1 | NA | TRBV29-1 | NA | TGCAGCGCAGACCGTATAAGATACAATGAGCAGTTCTTC | CSADRIRYNEQFF
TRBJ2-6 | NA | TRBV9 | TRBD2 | TGTGCCAGCAGCGGTCTTGGACTAGCGGGAGGGCCGCAAGGGGCCAACGTCCTGACTTTC | CASSGLGLAGGPQGANVLTF
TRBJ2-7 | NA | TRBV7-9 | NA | TGTGCCAGCAGCTCTGCCCCCGCCAGCCCCTACGAGCAGTACTTC | CASSSAPASPYEQYF
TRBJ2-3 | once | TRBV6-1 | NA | TGTGCCATCTCGGACTCGGGTTTGGGCACAGATACGCAGTATTTT | CAISDSGLGTDTQYF
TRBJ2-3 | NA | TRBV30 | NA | TGTGCCTGGAGTTTGCCGCGGCAGGGCACAGATACGCAGTATTTT | CAWSLPRQGTDTQYF
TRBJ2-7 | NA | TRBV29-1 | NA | TGCAGCGTTGGAGGGATCAATTTCACGACCCATTACTACGAGCAGTACTTC | CSVGGINFTTHYYEQYF
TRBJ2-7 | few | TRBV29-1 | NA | TGCAGCGTTAAAACAGGAGGCGAGCAGTACTTC | CSVKTGGEQYF
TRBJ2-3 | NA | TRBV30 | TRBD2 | TGTGCCTGGAGTACCCTCCGGACTAGCGGGGTCCAAGATACGCAGTATTTT | CAWSTLRTSGVQDTQYF
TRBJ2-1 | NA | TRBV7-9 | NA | TGTGCCAGCAGCCTGAGGGATAATGAGCAGTTCTTC | CASSLRDNEQFF
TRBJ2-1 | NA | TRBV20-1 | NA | TGCAGTGCTAGATCTGGGGAGAGACAGTTCTTC | CSARSGERQFF
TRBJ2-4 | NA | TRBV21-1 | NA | TGTGCCAGCAGCACAACTAGCGGGAGGAACCTATGGGACATTCAGTACTTC | CASSTTSGRNLWDIQYF
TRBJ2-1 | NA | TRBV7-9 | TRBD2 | TGTGCCAGCAGCCTCCGGACTAGACGCTACAATGAGCAGTTCTTC | CASSLRTRRYNEQFF
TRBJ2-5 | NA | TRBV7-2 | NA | TGTGCCAGCAGCAAAGGGAGAGGCTCGGGAGAGACCCAGTACTTC | CASSKGRGSGETQYF
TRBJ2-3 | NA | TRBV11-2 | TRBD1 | TGTGCCAGCAGCTCTACCGGGACAGGCACAGATACGCAGTATTTT | CASSSTGTGTDTQYF
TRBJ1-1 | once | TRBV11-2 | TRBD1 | TGTGCCAGCAGCCCAAGGGACAGCAAGGCTGAAGCTTTCTTT | CASSPRDSKAEAFF
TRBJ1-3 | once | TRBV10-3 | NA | TGTGCCATCAGCCTCAGGATGGACAGTTCGGGAAACACCATATATTTT | CAISLRMDSSGNTIYF
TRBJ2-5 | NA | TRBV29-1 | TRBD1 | TGCAGCGTTGCGGGACAGCAAGAGACCCAGTACTTC | CSVAGQQETQYF
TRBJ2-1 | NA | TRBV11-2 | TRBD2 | TGTGCCAGCAGCATCTCGACTAGCAACGAGCAGTTCTTC | CASSISTSNEQFF